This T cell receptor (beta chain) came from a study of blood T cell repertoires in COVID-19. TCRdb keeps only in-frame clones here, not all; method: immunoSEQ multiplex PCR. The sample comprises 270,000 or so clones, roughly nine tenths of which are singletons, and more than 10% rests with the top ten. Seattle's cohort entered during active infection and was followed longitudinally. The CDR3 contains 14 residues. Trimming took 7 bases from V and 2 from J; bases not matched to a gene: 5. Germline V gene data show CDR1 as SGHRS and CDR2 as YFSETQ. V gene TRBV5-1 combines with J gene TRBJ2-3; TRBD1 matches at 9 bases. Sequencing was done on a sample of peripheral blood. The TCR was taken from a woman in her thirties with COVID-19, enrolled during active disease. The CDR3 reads CASLQGASTDTQYF. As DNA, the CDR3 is TGCGCCAGCTTACAGGGGGCTTCCACAGATACGCAGTATTTT.